The 26 T cell receptor beta chains reported below all come from one sample, sequenced in a study of shared clonotypes between healthy human individuals. Some clones are missing from TCRdb's copy, which holds only in-frame ones; the method was immunoSEQ multiplex PCR. The sample lists about 1.5 million clones; 98% were seen once. Sequencing was done on a sample of naive CD4+ T cells sorted from blood. Stated subset: CD45RA+ positively selected. The origin of the receptors is a man aged 30 to 45 in good health.

This chain connects TRBV14 to TRBJ2-1; 8 bases match TRBD2. The CDR3 contains 15 residues. With 5 bases clipped from V and 6 bases from J, the junction kept 9 bases outside the gene matches. Germline-derived CDR1 and CDR2 are SGHDN and FVKESK. The CDR3 region is CASSGSGRSLNEQFF. Written as DNA, the CDR3 is TGTGCCAGCAGCGGAAGCGGGAGATCCCTCAATGAGCAGTTCTTC. Drawing the rest from reference TRBV14 and TRBJ2-1, the complete variable domain is EAGVTQFPSHSVIEKGQTVTLRCDPISGHDNLYWYRRVMGKEIKFLLHFVKESKQDESGMPNNRFLAERTGGTYSTLKVQPAELEDSGVYFCASSGSGRSLNEQFFGPGTRLTVL.

The chain is built from TRBV27 and TRBJ2-1, with 7 nucleotides matching TRBD2. From germline, CDR1 is MNHEY and CDR2 SMNVEV (reference sequence). The V and J ends lost 0 bases and 4 bases, in that order; junction bases with no gene match: 6. The CDR3 totals 16 residues. CDR3 coding DNA: TGTGCCAGCAGTTTATCGCGGGAGCGGGTGTACAATGAGCAGTTCTTC. It is translated as CASSLSRERVYNEQFF.

The V and J genes are TRBV27 and TRBJ2-5; tentatively, D is TRBD2 (6 bases). The CDR3 covers 13 residues. The germline V and J ends were trimmed by 5 bases and 4 bases, with 11 bases remaining between them. The germline V gene has CDR1 MNHEY and CDR2 SMNVEV (reference sequence). The CDR3 DNA sequence: TGTGCCAGCAGTATGACTAGACGAGAGACCCAGTACTTC. It specifies CASSMTRRETQYF.

This clone came up a few times. Other DNA sequences in the same sample also yield this CDR3. The chain carries TRBV18 and TRBJ2-5; the match to TRBD1 covers 7 bases. Germline CDR1 is KGHSH and CDR2 is LQKENI. This CDR3 spans 13 amino acids. Unmatched junction bases numbered 0, after V lost 2 bases and J lost 3 bases. CDR3 DNA: TGTGCCAGCTCACCAGGGACAGAAGAGACCCAGTACTTC. Residues: CASSPGTEETQYF.

The rearrangement uses TRBV6-1 and TRBJ2-5; 7 bases align to TRBD2. Germline assignment: CDR1 MNHNS and CDR2 SASEGT. The CDR3 loop spans 15 amino acids. After removal of 2 bases from V and 0 bases from J, the junction contained 3 bases not matched to a gene. The CDR3 here is CASSELAVNQETQYF. For the CDR3, the DNA is TGTGCCAGCAGTGAACTAGCGGTCAACCAAGAGACCCAGTACTTC.

The chain couples TRBV29-1 to TRBJ1-1; possible D gene TRBD1, 5 bases. Trimming shortened V by 8 bases and J by 7 bases, and 14 bases separated the two germline ends. The CDR3 has 11 amino acids. CDR1 SQVTM and CDR2 ANQGSEA come from the germline V gene. CDR3 bases: TGCAGCTCCAGATGGGGGGATGAAGCTTTCTTT. Residues: CSSRWGDEAFF.

V is TRBV5-4 and J is TRBJ2-3; D perhaps matches TRBD2 (5 bases). This CDR3 is built from 15 residues. The V end was cut by 0 bases, the J end by 0 bases, with 8 bases between. The germline gives CDR1 SGHNT, CDR2 YYREEE (reference sequence). The CDR3 DNA follows: TGTGCCAGCAGCTTGGACGGGATTAGCACAGATACGCAGTATTTT. Translating gives CASSLDGISTDTQYF.

The chain is built from TRBV12-5 and TRBJ2-1, with D unclear. The V end lost 1 base, the J end lost 9 bases, and 13 bases lay between the germline ends. Germline V lookup: CDR1 LGHNT, CDR2 FRNRAP. There are 14 residues in the CDR3. CDR3 DNA sequence: TGTGCTAGTGGTTTGGAACTTCAAACTTTTGAGCAGTTCTTC. This encodes CASGLELQTFEQFF. Supplemented by reference TRBV12-5 and TRBJ2-1, the full variable domain reads DARVTQTPRHKVTEMGQEVTMRCQPILGHNTVFWYRQTMMQGLELLAYFRNRAPLDDSGMPKDRFSAEMPDATLATLKIQPSEPRDSAVYFCASGLELQTFEQFFGPGTRLTVL.

This clone was detected only once. The chain uses TRBV9 and TRBJ2-7, with 10 bases matching TRBD2. The CDR3 consists of 15 residues. The trim removed 0 bases at V and 5 bases at J, leaving 5 bases unmatched. Germline V gene data show CDR1 as SGDLS and CDR2 as YYNGEE. The CDR3 region is CASSVAPSGSNEQYF. The CDR3 DNA sequence: TGTGCCAGCAGCGTAGCTCCTAGCGGGAGTAACGAGCAGTACTTC.

This chain joins TRBV27 and TRBJ2-7; D not resolved. Trimming shortened V by 5 bases and J by 4 bases, and 24 bases separated the two germline ends. The CDR3 length is 17 residues. Germline-derived CDR1 and CDR2 are MNHEY and SMNVEV (reference sequence). CDR3 coding DNA: TGTGCCAGCAGTAAATCCCGTGGAACCACGAACGGTTACGAGCAGTACTTC. The encoded protein is CASSKSRGTTNGYEQYF.

The J gene is TRBJ2-1, the V gene TRBV28; 7 nucleotides match TRBD1. This CDR3 is 16 amino acids long. From germline, CDR1 is MDHEN and CDR2 SYDVKM. Germline trimming cut 2 bases from V and 3 bases from J; bases unmatched to any gene: 7. The CDR3 is CASSLPIGTDYNEQFF. The CDR3 DNA is TGTGCCAGCAGTTTACCAATCGGGACAGACTACAATGAGCAGTTCTTC.

The rearrangement uses TRBV5-1 and TRBJ2-3; TRBD1 matches 7 bases. The germline V gene has CDR1 SGHRS and CDR2 YFSETQ. The CDR3 runs 15 residues. Trimming removed 4 bases from V and 2 bases from J; junction bases left unmatched: 7. The CDR3 DNA follows: TGCGCCAGCAGCCCGGGACAGACGCCCACAGATACGCAGTATTTT. Its translation is CASSPGQTPTDTQYF.

The rearrangement joins TRBV7-8 to TRBJ2-3; D may be TRBD2 (6 bases). The CDR3 contains 14 residues. CDR1 and CDR2 (germline): SGHVS, FQNEAQ. Trimming removed 5 bases from V and 2 bases from J, with 11 bases in between. In DNA form, the CDR3 reads TGTGCCAGCAGCCCCGGGACTTACACAGATACGCAGTATTTT. Its translation is CASSPGTYTDTQYF.

The V call is TRBV5-1, the J call TRBJ1-4, with D possibly being TRBD1 (5 bases). V was trimmed by 4 bases and J by 5 bases, leaving 9 bases between them. Germline V lookup: CDR1 SGHRS, CDR2 YFSETQ. This CDR3 is built from 13 residues. DNA of the CDR3: TGCGCCAGCAGCCCCGGGGGGAATGAAAAACTGTTTTTT. Translating it yields CASSPGGNEKLFF.

The V call is TRBV6-6, the J call TRBJ1-2, with TRBD1 as a possible D gene (6 bases). The CDR3 length is 11 residues. V lost 7 bases to trimming and J lost 7 bases, with 10 bases between them. Germline CDR1 reads MNHNY; CDR2 reads SVGAGI (reference sequence). The CDR3 DNA sequence: TGTGCCAGCACCACAGGGACTGGCTACACCTTC. Translating it yields CASTTGTGYTF.

The V gene is TRBV5-5, the J gene TRBJ2-5, with 7 bases lining up with TRBD1. The CDR3 has 14 amino acids. Germline V gene data show CDR1 as SGHKS and CDR2 as YYEKEE (reference sequence). The V and J ends lost 3 bases and 5 bases, in that order; junction bases with no gene match: 7. CDR3 sequence (DNA): TGTGCCAGCAGCTCCCCGACAGGGTGGGAGACCCAGTACTTC. As protein: CASSSPTGWETQYF.

This clone was observed once. The V gene is TRBV11-2, the J gene TRBJ2-3; tentative D call: TRBD1 (6 bases). Germline loops: CDR1 SGHAT, CDR2 FQNNGV. The CDR3 has 19 residues. Trimming cost V 5 bases and J 5 bases, with 29 bases left between them. CDR3 sequence: CASSLTSLGWGRQGDTQYF. The DNA for the CDR3 is TGTGCCAGCAGCCTAACCAGCCTCGGATGGGGGCGGCAGGGAGATACGCAGTATTTT.

The genes are TRBV5-1 and TRBJ1-1, with D possibly being TRBD1 (6 bases). There are 14 residues in the CDR3. Trimming took off 0 bases at V and 5 bases at J, with 11 bases between the two ends. Germline CDR1 is SGHRS and CDR2 is YFSETQ. CDR3: CASSLALGGTEAFF. CDR3 bases: TGCGCCAGCAGCTTGGCCTTAGGGGGGACTGAAGCTTTCTTT.

The rearrangement links TRBV30 to TRBJ2-1; D is possibly TRBD1 (6 bases). The CDR3 sequence is 17 residues long. CDR1 GTSNPN and CDR2 SVGIG come from the germline V gene (reference sequence). V was cut by 5 bases and J by 6 bases, with 26 bases left in between. The chain's CDR3 is CAWWGGGLARGSNEQFF. CDR3 in DNA: TGTGCCTGGTGGGGTGGGGGCTTAGCCCGCGGGTCCAATGAGCAGTTCTTC.

CDR3 coding DNA: TGTGCCAGCAGCCCGCGACTAGCGAGCTCCTACAATGAGCAGTTCTTC. This codes for CASSPRLASSYNEQFF. The J gene is TRBJ2-1, the V gene TRBV7-9; 8 nucleotides match TRBD2. The CDR3 sequence is 16 residues long. J gave up 0 bases and V 5 bases, and 6 bases lay outside the gene matches. In germline, CDR1 is SEHNR, CDR2 FQNEAQ (reference sequence).

The rearrangement joins TRBV2 to TRBJ1-5; D is possibly TRBD1 (6 bases). Trimming took 4 bases from V and 4 from J, leaving 11 bases between them. The V gene's germline CDR1 is SNHLY and CDR2 FYNNEI. CDR3 size: 14 residues. The CDR3 region has the DNA TGTGCCAGCAGTGCGGGCAGGGGAAATCAGCCCCAGCATTTT. Translated, it gives CASSAGRGNQPQHF.

The CDR3 DNA sequence: TGTGCCAGCAGCTGGGGCCGGAACACTGAAGCTTTCTTT. Translating gives CASSWGRNTEAFF. This chain uses TRBV7-3 with TRBJ1-1; D is perhaps TRBD1 (5 bases). Germline assignment: CDR1 SGHTA and CDR2 FQGTGA. The CDR3 loop spans 13 amino acids. Trimming took off 4 bases at V and 1 base at J, with 7 bases between the two ends.

The chain has TRBV19 and TRBJ1-1; 7 bases agree with TRBD1. The CDR3 extends over 13 amino acids. The germline gives CDR1 LNHDA, CDR2 SQIVND (reference sequence). V shed 6 bases and J 3 bases; nucleotides not matched to a gene: 4. The chain's CDR3 is CASRSGGYTEAFF. In DNA, the CDR3 is TGTGCCAGTAGATCAGGGGGATACACTGAAGCTTTCTTT.

The genes are TRBV7-2 and TRBJ1-5; D gene uncertain. Deletions cut 2 bases from V and 8 bases from J, with 13 bases between. Per germline, CDR1 SGHTA and CDR2 FQGNSA. The CDR3 has 14 residues. The CDR3 protein is CASSLQAGAEPQHF. CDR3 in DNA: TGTGCCAGCAGCTTACAGGCGGGCGCAGAGCCCCAGCATTTT. The full variable domain, in which reference TRBV7-2 and TRBJ1-5 provide the parts outside the CDR3, is GAGVSQSPSNKVTEKGKDVELRCDPISGHTALYWYRQSLGQGLEFLIYFQGNSAPDKSGLPSDRFSAERTGGSVSTLTIQRTQQEDSAVYLCASSLQAGAEPQHFGDGTRLSIL.

This clone has just one count. The chain is built from TRBV5-1 and TRBJ2-5, with a weak D call TRBD1 (7 bases). Trimming cost V 2 bases and J 3 bases, with 14 bases left between them. The germline V gene has CDR1 SGHRS and CDR2 YFSETQ. This CDR3 has 15 amino acids. CDR3 DNA: TGCGCCAGCAGCTTTTTGGGACAGCGGGAAGAGACCCAGTACTTC. Amino acid sequence: CASSFLGQREETQYF. Using reference TRBV5-1 and TRBJ2-5 for the parts outside the CDR3, the full variable domain is KAGVTQTPRYLIKTRGQQVTLSCSPISGHRSVSWYQQTPGQGLQFLFEYFSETQRNKGNFPGRFSGRQFSNSRSEMNVSTLELGDSALYLCASSFLGQREETQYFGPGTRLLVL.

The rearrangement uses TRBV5-1 and TRBJ2-3; weak D call: TRBD2 (7 bases). Germline CDR1 SGHRS, CDR2 YFSETQ. V shed 6 bases and J shed 0 bases, with 17 bases lying between them. CDR3 length equals 16 residues. CDR3 DNA sequence: TGCGCCAGCACCTTTGGGGGGGCTTCGAGCACAGATACGCAGTATTTT. It yields the protein CASTFGGASSTDTQYF.